This T cell receptor (beta chain) was recovered during a study of CD8 T cells in Susac syndrome. TCR beta sequences were obtained from blood CD8+ and CD4+ T cells. The RNA input was about 0.45 to 1 ug, and it was reverse transcribed with random hexamers. TCRdb reanalysed the immunoSEQ multiplex PCR reads using MiXCR and keeps one entry per CDR3 protein. Of some 50,000 distinct CDR3 sequences listed, approximately 95% were seen once; the top ten hold less than 0.8%. Germline CDR1 reads SQVTM; CDR2 reads ANQGSEA. The CDR3 runs to 13 residues. Trimming took off 2 bases at V and 5 bases at J, with 12 bases between the two ends.

Sequencing was done on a sample of CD8+ T cells from PBMCs. This chain joins TRBV29-1 and TRBJ1-1; tentative D call: TRBD1 (5 bases). The TCR comes from a human donor with Susac syndrome. The chain's CDR3 is CSVERGDVTEAFF. CDR3 DNA: TGCAGCGTTGAACGTGGGGACGTGACTGAAGCTTTCTTT.